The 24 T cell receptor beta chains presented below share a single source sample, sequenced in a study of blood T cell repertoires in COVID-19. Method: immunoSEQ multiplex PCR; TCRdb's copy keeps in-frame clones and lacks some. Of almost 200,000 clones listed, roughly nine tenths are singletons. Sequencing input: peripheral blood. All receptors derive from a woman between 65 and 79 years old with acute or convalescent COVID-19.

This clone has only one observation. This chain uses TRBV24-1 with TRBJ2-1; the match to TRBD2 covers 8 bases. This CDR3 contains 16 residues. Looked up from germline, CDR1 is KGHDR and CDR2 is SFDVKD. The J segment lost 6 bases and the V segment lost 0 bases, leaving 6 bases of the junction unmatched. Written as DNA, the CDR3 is TGTGCCACCAGTGATTTGAGCTTAGCGGGAAGCAATGAGCAGTTCTTC. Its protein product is CATSDLSLAGSNEQFF.

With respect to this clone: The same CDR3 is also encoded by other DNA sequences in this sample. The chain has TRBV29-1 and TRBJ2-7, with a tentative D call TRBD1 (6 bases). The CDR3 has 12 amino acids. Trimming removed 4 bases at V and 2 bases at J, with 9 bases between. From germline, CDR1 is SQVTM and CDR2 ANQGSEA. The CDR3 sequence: CSVGGGAYEQYF. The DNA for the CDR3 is TGCAGCGTTGGAGGGGGAGCCTACGAGCAGTACTTC.

CDR3 sequence: CASSYDRGRRGELFF. The CDR3 bases are TGTGCCAGCAGCTATGACAGGGGGCGCCGCGGGGAGCTGTTTTTT. The chain combines TRBV3-1 (or the pseudogene TRBV3-2) with TRBJ2-2; 10 nucleotides line up with TRBD1. The CDR3 is 15 amino acids. Germline V gives CDR1 LGHDT, CDR2 YNNKEL (reference sequence). V lost 5 bases, J lost 7 bases, and 7 bases stayed unmatched.

The CDR3 reads CASSLLQGDTQYF. The CDR3 DNA sequence: TGTGCCAGCAGCTTACTACAGGGAGATACGCAGTATTTT. The chain combines TRBV7-9 with TRBJ2-3; D is perhaps TRBD1 (6 bases). Per germline, CDR1 SEHNR and CDR2 FQNEAQ (reference sequence). The V end was cut by 2 bases, the J end by 5 bases, with 8 bases between. The CDR3 is made up of 13 amino acids. The full variable domain, completed using reference TRBV7-9 and TRBJ2-3, is DTGVSQNPRHKITKRGQNVTFRCDPISEHNRLYWYRQTLGQGPEFLTYFQNEAQLEKSRLLSDRFSAERPKGSFSTLEIQRTEQGDSAMYLCASSLLQGDTQYFGPGTRLTVL.

For the CDR3, the DNA is TGTGCCAGCAGCTTAGATCGGGTCTCAAGCGCAGATACGCAGTATTTT. Residues: CASSLDRVSSADTQYF. The rearrangement joins TRBV11-3 to TRBJ2-3, with D uncertain. Deletions cut 0 bases from V and 4 bases from J, with 14 bases between. Germline V gene data show CDR1 as SGHNT and CDR2 as YENEEA. The CDR3 is made up of 16 amino acids.

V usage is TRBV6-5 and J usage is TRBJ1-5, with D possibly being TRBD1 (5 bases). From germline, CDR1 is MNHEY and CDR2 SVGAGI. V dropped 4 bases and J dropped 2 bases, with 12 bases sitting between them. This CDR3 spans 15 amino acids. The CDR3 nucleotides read TGTGCCAGCAGTTTCGGCGGGGGAGGCAATCAGCCCCAGCATTTT. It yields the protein CASSFGGGGNQPQHF.

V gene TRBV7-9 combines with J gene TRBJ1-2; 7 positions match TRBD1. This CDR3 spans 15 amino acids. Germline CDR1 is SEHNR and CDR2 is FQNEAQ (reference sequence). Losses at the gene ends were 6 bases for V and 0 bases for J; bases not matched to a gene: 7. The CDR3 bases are TGTGCCAGCAGACCCGACAGGGCTTCTAACTATGGCTACACCTTC. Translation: CASRPDRASNYGYTF.

The CDR3 here is CASSLAVATGDTQYF. CDR3 sequence (DNA): TGTGCCAGCAGCTTAGCTGTGGCGACGGGGGATACGCAGTATTTT. The chain joins TRBV7-8 to TRBJ2-3, with D tentatively TRBD2 (5 bases). The germline V and J ends were trimmed by 0 bases and 6 bases, with 13 bases remaining between them. The CDR3 extends over 15 amino acids. The germline gives CDR1 SGHVS, CDR2 FQNEAQ.

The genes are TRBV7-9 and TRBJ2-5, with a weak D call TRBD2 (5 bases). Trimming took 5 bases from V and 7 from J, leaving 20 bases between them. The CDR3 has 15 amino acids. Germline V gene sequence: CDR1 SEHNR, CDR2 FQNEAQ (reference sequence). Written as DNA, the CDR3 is TGTGCCAGCAGCCTATTGAGCGGTTCCAAGGGGACCCAGTACTTC. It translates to CASSLLSGSKGTQYF.

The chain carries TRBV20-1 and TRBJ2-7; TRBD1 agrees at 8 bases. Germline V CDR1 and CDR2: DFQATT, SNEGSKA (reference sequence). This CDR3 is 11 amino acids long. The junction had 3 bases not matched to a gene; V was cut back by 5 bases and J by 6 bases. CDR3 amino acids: CSAGQGLEQYF. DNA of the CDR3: TGCAGTGCTGGACAGGGACTCGAGCAGTACTTC.

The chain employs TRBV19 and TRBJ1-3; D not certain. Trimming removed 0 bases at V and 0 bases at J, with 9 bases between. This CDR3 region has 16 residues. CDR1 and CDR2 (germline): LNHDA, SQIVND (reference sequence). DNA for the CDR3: TGTGCCAGTAGTATAGATCGAGGACTCTCTGGAAACACCATATATTTT. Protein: CASSIDRGLSGNTIYF.

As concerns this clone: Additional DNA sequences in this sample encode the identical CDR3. CDR3: CASSVATGSGNTIYF. The CDR3 DNA follows: TGTGCCAGCAGCGTAGCTACGGGCTCTGGAAACACCATATATTTT. The chain links TRBV9 to TRBJ1-3; D not resolved. Germline-derived CDR1 and CDR2 are SGDLS and YYNGEE. There are 15 residues in the CDR3. Trimming removed 0 bases at V and 0 bases at J, with 7 bases between.

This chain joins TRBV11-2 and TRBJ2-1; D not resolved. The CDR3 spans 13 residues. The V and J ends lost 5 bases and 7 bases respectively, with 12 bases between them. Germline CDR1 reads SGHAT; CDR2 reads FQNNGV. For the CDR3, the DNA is TGTGCCAGCAGCACTGGGCTCCGAAATGAGCAGTTCTTC. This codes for CASSTGLRNEQFF.

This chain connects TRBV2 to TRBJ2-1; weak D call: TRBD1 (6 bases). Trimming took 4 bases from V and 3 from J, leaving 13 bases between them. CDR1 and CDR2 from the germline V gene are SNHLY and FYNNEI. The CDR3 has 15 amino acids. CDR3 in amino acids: CASSVSGTIYNEQFF. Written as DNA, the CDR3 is TGTGCCAGCAGTGTTTCGGGGACAATCTACAATGAGCAGTTCTTC.

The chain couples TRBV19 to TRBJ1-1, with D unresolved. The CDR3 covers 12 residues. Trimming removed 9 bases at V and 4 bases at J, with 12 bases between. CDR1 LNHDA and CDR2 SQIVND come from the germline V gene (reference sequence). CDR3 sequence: CASRGILTEAFF. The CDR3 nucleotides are TGTGCCAGCCGAGGGATCCTCACTGAAGCTTTCTTT.

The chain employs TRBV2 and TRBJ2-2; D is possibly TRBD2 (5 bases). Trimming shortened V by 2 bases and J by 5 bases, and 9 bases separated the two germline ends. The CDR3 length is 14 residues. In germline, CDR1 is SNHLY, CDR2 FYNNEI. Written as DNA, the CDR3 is TGTGCCAGCAGTGAATTGAGAGGGACCGGGGAGCTGTTTTTT. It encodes CASSELRGTGELFF.

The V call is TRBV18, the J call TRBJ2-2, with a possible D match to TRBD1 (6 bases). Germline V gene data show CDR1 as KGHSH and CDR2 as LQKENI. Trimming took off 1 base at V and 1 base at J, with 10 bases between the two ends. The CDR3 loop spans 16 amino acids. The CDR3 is CASSPLTGLNTGELFF. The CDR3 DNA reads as TGTGCCAGCTCACCACTCACAGGGCTGAACACCGGGGAGCTGTTTTTT.

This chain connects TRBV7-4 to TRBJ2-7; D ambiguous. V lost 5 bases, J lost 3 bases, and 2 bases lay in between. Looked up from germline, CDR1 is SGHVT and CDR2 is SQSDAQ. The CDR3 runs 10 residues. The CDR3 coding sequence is TGTGCCAGCAGCCTCTACGAGCAGTACTTC. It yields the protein CASSLYEQYF.

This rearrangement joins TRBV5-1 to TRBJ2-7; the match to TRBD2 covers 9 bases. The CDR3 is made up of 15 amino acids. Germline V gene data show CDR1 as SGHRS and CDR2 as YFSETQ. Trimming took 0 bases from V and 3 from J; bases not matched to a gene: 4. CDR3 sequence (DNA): TGCGCCAGCAGCTTGGGAGTAGCGGGGGTCTACGAGCAGTACTTC. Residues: CASSLGVAGVYEQYF. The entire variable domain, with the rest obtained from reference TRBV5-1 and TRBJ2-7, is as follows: KAGVTQTPRYLIKTRGQQVTLSCSPISGHRSVSWYQQTPGQGLQFLFEYFSETQRNKGNFPGRFSGRQFSNSRSEMNVSTLELGDSALYLCASSLGVAGVYEQYFGPGTRLTVT.

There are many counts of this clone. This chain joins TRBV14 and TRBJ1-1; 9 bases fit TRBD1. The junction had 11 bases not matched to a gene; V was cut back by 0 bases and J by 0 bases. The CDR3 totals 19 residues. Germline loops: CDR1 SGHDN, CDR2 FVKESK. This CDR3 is CASSQERGTGTFMNTEAFF. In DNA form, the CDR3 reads TGTGCCAGCAGCCAAGAAAGAGGGACAGGGACTTTCATGAACACTGAAGCTTTCTTT.

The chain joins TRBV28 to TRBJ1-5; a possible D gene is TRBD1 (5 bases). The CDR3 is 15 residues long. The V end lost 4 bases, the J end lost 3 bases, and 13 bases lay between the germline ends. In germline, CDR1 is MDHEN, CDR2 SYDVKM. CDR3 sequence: CASSSFRGNNQPQHF. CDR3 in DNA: TGTGCCAGCAGTTCGTTCCGGGGGAACAATCAGCCCCAGCATTTT.

The CDR3: CASRPGGAIEKLFF. The DNA of the CDR3 is TGTGCCAGCAGGCCCGGAGGCGCAATTGAAAAACTGTTTTTT. The rearrangement uses TRBV6-5 and TRBJ1-4, with D uncertain. Germline CDR1 MNHEY, CDR2 SVGAGI. The CDR3 covers 14 residues. Trimming removed 6 bases at V and 7 bases at J, with 15 bases between.

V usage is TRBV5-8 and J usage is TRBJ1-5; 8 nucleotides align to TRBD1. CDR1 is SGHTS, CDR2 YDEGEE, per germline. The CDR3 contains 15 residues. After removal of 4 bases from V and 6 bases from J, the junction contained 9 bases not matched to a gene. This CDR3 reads CASSPTGVSIQPQHF. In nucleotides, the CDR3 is TGTGCCAGCAGCCCGACAGGGGTTAGTATTCAGCCCCAGCATTTT. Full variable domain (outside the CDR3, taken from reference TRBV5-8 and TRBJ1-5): EAGVTQSPTHLIKTRGQQATLRCSPISGHTSVYWYQQALGLGLQFLLWYDEGEERNRGNFPPRFSGRQFPNYSSELNVNALELEDSALYLCASSPTGVSIQPQHFGDGTRLSIL.

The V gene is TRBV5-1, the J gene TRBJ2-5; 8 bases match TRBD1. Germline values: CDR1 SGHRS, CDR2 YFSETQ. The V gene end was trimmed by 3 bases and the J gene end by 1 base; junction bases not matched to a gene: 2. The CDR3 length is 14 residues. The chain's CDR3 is CASSSQGAQETQYF. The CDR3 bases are TGCGCCAGCAGCTCCCAGGGGGCCCAAGAGACCCAGTACTTC.